This TCR beta chain was identified in a study of molecular identifiers for immune sequencing clone quantification (dated by TCRdb to the late 2010s). Study-level background: For a replicate experiment, the RNA from either around 20,000 or 99,000 naive CD8 T cells was divided into five aliquots, and four of those aliquots went on to sequencing. The study was a methods study using CD8 T cells to benchmark molecular-identifier clustering-based TCR repertoire sequencing (MIDCIRS) and TCR RNA copy counting.

Study-wide conclusions, independent of this receptor: Highly expanded clone sizes could be underestimated if identical TCR molecules share a barcode. Modeling gave around 3 recovered TCR RNA copies per cell versus 8 to 10 by digital PCR, implying roughly 30% capture efficiency. Clones above 20 RNA copies held over 99% of molecules in CMV-specific effector cells but under 1% in naive cells. Spiked-in Jurkat TCR RNA equivalent to a single cell was reported to be detectable even among one million naive CD8 T cells. When barcode sub-clustering was omitted, TCR diversity was inflated by chimeric consensus sequences, with chimeras reaching as high as 47%. The naive libraries included spiked-in Jurkat TCR RNA (roughly nine copies' worth), and this Jurkat TCR RNA is not part of the donor repertoire.

Libraries of naive CD8 T cells were built from about 21,000 to 970,000 sorted cells, with 10%, 30% or 50% of the purified RNA used. Naive CD8 T cells, defined as CD8+CD4-CCR7+CD45RA+, were FACS-sorted into RLT Plus buffer on a BD FACSAria II. Detection sensitivity was tested by spiking Jurkat RNA equal to roughly nine TCR copies' worth into samples containing 20,000-1,000,000 naive CD8 T cells. Enrichment of CD8 T cells was performed with RosetteSep CD8+ T Cell Enrichment Cocktail and Ficoll-Paque, after which ACK red cell lysis was carried out. Including the terminal cysteine and phenylalanine, the CDR3 comprises 18 residues. This entry keeps only the CDR3 DNA: 54 bases, framed from base 1. Via the germline V gene, CDR1 is MNHEY and CDR2 SVGAGI. Libraries were made using PCR. Sequencing instrument: Illumina HiSeq 4000. Preparation of bulk TCR libraries followed a previously described approach, with the TCR primers listed in Table S5. Purification of total RNA was performed with the Qiagen AllPrep DNA/RNA kit. Before any analysis, reads coming from multiple sequencing runs of the same library were combined into one pool. The paper's data handling went like this. Reads were retained only if their TCR constant sequence matched exactly, and those retained reads were trimmed to 150 nt and grouped according to their 12-nt molecular barcodes. Within each barcode group, reads were sub-clustered at a 15% Levenshtein threshold, and quality-weighted consensus sequences were built per RNA molecule. Non-functional sequences were excluded, and lower-count sequences lying one edit away from another sequence were also excluded. Based on a fit of two negative binomial distributions, barcode sub-clusters having less than 20% of the maximum read count were discarded. TCRdb trimmed public reads at Q25 via fastp, called clones via MiXCR and kept in-frame beta chains. Rows with a matching CDR3 protein are joined into one entry that keeps the most common DNA and genes. It is TCRdb's table, rather than the study itself, that gives the V and J calls and clone size. The sample data list some 320,000 distinct CDR3 sequences, and around a fifth of these were observed just once. Of the sample, approximately 0.84% is held by the ten largest clones.

Regarding this clonotype: The antigen this receptor binds is unknown. At one end the junction does not follow the germline gene, possibly because of a read error.

Sequences were obtained from naive CD8+ T cells from blood, with Jurkat cell RNA spiked in. In light of the paper, this sample's cell subset or site label describes: FACS-sorted CD8+CD4-CCR7+CD45RA+ naive T cells. This receptor chain uses TRBV6-5 and TRBJ2-1; TRBD2 fits 12 bases in the junction. This sequence originates from a human donor in good health. Some libraries in this study had Jurkat cell RNA spiked in. CDR3 protein: CASNLAGGVTSSYNEQLF. The nucleotide sequence reads as follows: TGTGCCAGCAACCTAGCGGGGGGGGTCACTAGCTCCTACAATGAGCAGCTCTTC.